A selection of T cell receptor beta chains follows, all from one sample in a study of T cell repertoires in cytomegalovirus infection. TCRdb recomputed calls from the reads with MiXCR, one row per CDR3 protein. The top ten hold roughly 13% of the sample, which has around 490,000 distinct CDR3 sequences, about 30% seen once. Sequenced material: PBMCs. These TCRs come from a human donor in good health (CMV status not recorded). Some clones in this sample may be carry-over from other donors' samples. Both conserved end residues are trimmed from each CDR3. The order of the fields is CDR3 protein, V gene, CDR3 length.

CDR3aa: ASSYQSGNYEQY
v_gene: TRBV6-6
len: 12

CDR3aa: AWNVGWNTIY
v_gene: TRBV30
len: 10

CDR3aa: ASSKDRDLQPQH
v_gene: TRBV6-5
len: 12

CDR3aa: ASSSRGGYGYT
v_gene: TRBV12-3/TRBV12-4
len: 11

CDR3aa: ASSPREGAGGANVLT
v_gene: TRBV19
len: 15

CDR3aa: ASSLYLSTDTQY
v_gene: TRBV7-2
len: 12

CDR3aa: ASSQALAVSYNEQF
v_gene: TRBV4-1
len: 14

CDR3aa: ASTVSGYSYNEQF
v_gene: TRBV7-2
len: 13

CDR3aa: ASSFGDTGTEAF
v_gene: TRBV7-9
len: 12

CDR3aa: ASRSTSREQY
v_gene: TRBV7-2
len: 10

CDR3aa: ASSRDRDNEQF
v_gene: TRBV7-2
len: 11

CDR3aa: ASSLGKVLGRPNTGELF
v_gene: TRBV7-9
len: 17

CDR3aa: ASSTTGLRSRNYGYT
v_gene: TRBV11-2
len: 15

CDR3aa: ASRPLGGSISYNEQF
v_gene: TRBV6-2/TRBV6-3
len: 15

CDR3aa: ASSPQLAGSETQY
v_gene: TRBV7-8
len: 13

CDR3aa: ASTSRGQETQY
v_gene: TRBV19
len: 11

CDR3aa: ASSLSGSYTGELF
v_gene: TRBV7-9
len: 13

CDR3aa: ASSAPRQGSYGYT
v_gene: TRBV5-4
len: 13

CDR3aa: ASRSDRTNTEAF
v_gene: TRBV28
len: 12

CDR3aa: ASSKQGTDGNTIY
v_gene: TRBV7-9
len: 13

CDR3aa: ASSSSGGATEAF
v_gene: TRBV7-9
len: 12

CDR3aa: AISDPSGGLSTDTQY
v_gene: TRBV10-3
len: 15

CDR3aa: VSSKKTGNSEQY
v_gene: TRBV7-9
len: 12

CDR3aa: ASRYRGGFSGYEQY
v_gene: TRBV6-1
len: 14

CDR3aa: ASSSARTRSQPQH
v_gene: TRBV6-2/TRBV6-3
len: 13

CDR3aa: ASSSRRLAGAYEQF
v_gene: TRBV12-3/TRBV12-4
len: 14

CDR3aa: SVRASGRAQQF
v_gene: TRBV29-1
len: 11

CDR3aa: ASSSPGATGELF
v_gene: TRBV7-9
len: 12

CDR3aa: SVEGSGLAVKGGYNEQF
v_gene: TRBV29-1
len: 17

CDR3aa: ASSLSQGAYNEQF
v_gene: TRBV5-4
len: 13

CDR3aa: ASSLNGPPYQPQH
v_gene: TRBV6-5
len: 13